One sample yielded the 13 T cell receptor beta chains listed below, sequenced in a study of blood T cell repertoires in COVID-19. TCRdb's copy holds only in-frame clones and misses some; the assay was immunoSEQ multiplex PCR. The table shows 200,000 to 250,000 clones, with about 80% occurring only once. The sample was PBMCs or T cells enriched from blood (not recorded which). The source is a man between 60 and 75 years old who had recovered from COVID-19.

The J gene is TRBJ1-1, the V gene TRBV27; D is possibly TRBD1 (6 bases). V was shortened by 2 bases and J by 9 bases, with 13 bases between the two germline ends. The CDR3 loop spans 13 amino acids. Per germline, CDR1 MNHEY and CDR2 SMNVEV (reference sequence). CDR3 amino acids: CASSLARDMKAFF. In DNA, the CDR3 is TGTGCCAGCAGTTTAGCCCGGGACATGAAAGCTTTCTTT.

About this clone itself: The sample carries other DNA sequences with the same CDR3. The V and J genes are TRBV7-2 and TRBJ1-1, with unresolved D. The V and J ends lost 4 bases and 1 base respectively, with 7 bases between them. Germline CDR1 and CDR2: SGHTA and FQGNSA. This CDR3 is 13 amino acids long. The CDR3 sequence: CASSSTENTEAFF. DNA of the CDR3: TGTGCCAGCAGCTCCACAGAGAACACTGAAGCTTTCTTT.

The rearrangement links TRBV11-3 to TRBJ1-3; D is possibly TRBD1 (6 bases). Germline lookup yields CDR1 SGHNT and CDR2 YENEEA. CDR3 size: 17 residues. V was clipped by 0 bases and J by 3 bases, with 15 bases between them. CDR3 coding DNA: TGTGCCAGCAGCTTAGATTCGCTACAGGGCCGTGGAAACACCATATATTTT. As protein: CASSLDSLQGRGNTIYF.

This chain uses TRBV30 with TRBJ2-7; D may be TRBD2 (6 bases). CDR3 size: 15 residues. V was pared by 0 bases and J by 7 bases, with 19 bases between. Germline loops: CDR1 GTSNPN, CDR2 SVGIG (reference sequence). In nucleotides, the CDR3 is TGTGCCTGGAGTGTACGGAGGGGCAATTTAGTAGAGCAGTACTTC. Translated, it gives CAWSVRRGNLVEQYF.

This sequence joins TRBV10-3 and TRBJ2-5; D is possibly TRBD2 (6 bases). Looked up from germline, CDR1 is ENHRY and CDR2 is SYGVKD. The CDR3 loop spans 13 amino acids. Trimming stripped 6 bases from V and 5 bases from J, with 13 bases between. For the CDR3, the DNA is TGTGCCATCAGCACAATGGGGAGGGAGACCCAGTACTTC. Its protein is CAISTMGRETQYF.

The chain uses TRBV21-1 and TRBJ1-5; the table names TRBD1, a call not compared with the DNA. TRBV21-1 is classified as a pseudogene. The length of the CDR3 is 15 residues. CDR3 DNA: TGTGCCAGCAGCGCCCGGGGACAGGGTAATCAGCCCCAGCATTTT. This encodes CASSARGQGNQPQHF.

The CDR3 bases are TGTGCCAGCAGTTTATTCCAGTCGAACACCATATATTTT. This translates into CASSLFQSNTIYF. The chain combines TRBV12-3 or TRBV12-4 with TRBJ1-3; D remains unclear. CDR3 length equals 13 residues. The V end lost 2 bases, the J end lost 7 bases, and 9 bases lay between the germline ends.

This clone appeared a single time. J is TRBJ2-3 and V is TRBV6-5; 8 bases fit TRBD2. Unmatched junction bases numbered 8, after V lost 6 bases and J lost 3 bases. The CDR3 has 15 amino acids. CDR1 is MNHEY, CDR2 SVGAGI, per germline. CDR3 DNA: TGTGCCAGCAGCACCCCCGCGGGGGGTACAGATACGCAGTATTTT. This gives the protein CASSTPAGGTDTQYF.

The chain joins TRBV7-9 to TRBJ1-1, with D possibly TRBD1 on 5 matching bases. From germline, CDR1 is SEHNR and CDR2 FQNEAQ (reference sequence). Trimming pared 3 bases from V and 0 bases from J, leaving 11 bases between. The CDR3 runs 15 residues. The CDR3 sequence: CASSLNQGMNTEAFF. The DNA for the CDR3 is TGTGCCAGCAGCTTGAATCAGGGTATGAACACTGAAGCTTTCTTT.

The CDR3 sequence: CASAFSGTGTYEQYF. CDR3 sequence (DNA): TGTGCCAGCGCCTTCTCCGGGACAGGGACTTACGAGCAGTACTTC. V is TRBV6-5 and J is TRBJ2-7, with 9 positions matching TRBD1. Looked up from germline, CDR1 is MNHEY and CDR2 is SVGAGI. V trimming: 8 bases; J trimming: 4 bases; junction bases outside the gene matches: 12. The length of the CDR3 is 15 residues.

This clone was found a few times. The V and J genes are TRBV6-4 and TRBJ2-1, with 8 bases that match TRBD2. This CDR3 region has 16 residues. Trimming cost V 5 bases and J 0 bases; bases outside gene matches: 6. Germline lookup yields CDR1 MRHNA and CDR2 SNTAGT. The CDR3 sequence is CASSYIAGRSYNEQFF. DNA for the CDR3: TGTGCCAGCAGTTATATAGCGGGGCGCTCCTACAATGAGCAGTTCTTC.

CDR3 sequence reads: CASSLGLLAGVGDTQYF. In nucleotides, the CDR3 is TGTGCCAGCAGCTTGGGGCTACTAGCGGGGGTTGGCGATACGCAGTATTTT. The genes are TRBV5-4 and TRBJ2-3, with 11 bases aligning to TRBD2. V gave up 0 bases and J gave up 6 bases; unmatched junction bases: 9. This CDR3 is 17 amino acids long. CDR1 is SGHNT and CDR2 is YYREEE in the germline V gene (reference sequence). The full variable domain, its missing parts supplied by reference TRBV5-4 and TRBJ2-3, is ETGVTQSPTHLIKTRGQQVTLRCSSQSGHNTVSWYQQALGQGPQFIFQYYREEENGRGNFPPRFSGLQFPNYSSELNVNALELDDSALYLCASSLGLLAGVGDTQYFGPGTRLTVL.

The V and J genes are TRBV6-2 or TRBV6-3 and TRBJ1-2; tentatively, D is TRBD1 (6 bases). CDR3 length: 13 amino acids. The V end was cut by 5 bases, the J end by 5 bases, with 12 bases between. Per germline, CDR1 MNHEY and CDR2 SVGEGT. CDR3 nucleotides: TGTGCCAGCAGTGCGCGACAGGTGTATGGCTACACCTTC. The encoded protein is CASSARQVYGYTF.